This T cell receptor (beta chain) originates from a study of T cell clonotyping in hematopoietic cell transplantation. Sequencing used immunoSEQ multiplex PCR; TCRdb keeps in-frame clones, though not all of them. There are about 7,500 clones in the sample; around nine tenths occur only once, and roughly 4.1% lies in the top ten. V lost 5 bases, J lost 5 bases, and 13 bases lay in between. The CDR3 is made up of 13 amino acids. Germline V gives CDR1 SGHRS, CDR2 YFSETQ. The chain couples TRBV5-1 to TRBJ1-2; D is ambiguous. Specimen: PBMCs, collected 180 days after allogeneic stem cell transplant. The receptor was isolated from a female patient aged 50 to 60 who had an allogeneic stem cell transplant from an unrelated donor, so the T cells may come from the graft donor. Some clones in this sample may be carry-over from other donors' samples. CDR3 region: CASRSAERYGYTF. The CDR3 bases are TGCGCCAGCAGGTCGGCCGAGAGGTATGGCTACACCTTC.